Shown below are 3 T cell receptor beta chains from a single sample sequenced in a study of OX40 agonist ivuxolimab in advanced cancers. Repertoires were generated with immunoSEQ multiplex PCR, while TCRdb's copy carries only in-frame clones and drops some. This table has around 68,000 clones, approximately 85% appearing once. The sequencing here drew on CD4+ or CD8+ T cells sorted from blood, taken in a trial of the OX40 agonist ivuxolimab. These receptor sequences come from an adult with an advanced solid tumor such as melanoma, head and neck, liver or kidney cancer.

The chain joins TRBV11-3 to TRBJ2-2; 9 positions agree with TRBD2. Germline CDR1 and CDR2: SGHNT and YENEEA. This CDR3 is 14 amino acids long. V was clipped by 6 bases and J by 7 bases; unmatched bases: 6. The CDR3 nucleotides are TGTGCCAGCAGAGCGGGAGGAGTAGGCGGGGAGCTGTTTTTT. Its translation is CASRAGGVGGELFF.

This clone was found once. The V gene is TRBV27, the J gene TRBJ1-1; D may be TRBD1 (5 bases). The CDR3 runs to 15 residues. The V end lost 5 bases, the J end lost 4 bases, and 17 bases lay between the germline ends. Germline values: CDR1 MNHEY, CDR2 SMNVEV (reference sequence). DNA of the CDR3: TGTGCCAGCAGTCCACGGACAACCCCGACCACTGAAGCTTTCTTT. Protein: CASSPRTTPTTEAFF.

V is TRBV28 and J is TRBJ2-7, with 8 bases that match TRBD1. V lost 6 bases and J lost 3; bases outside the gene matches: 7. This CDR3 has 14 residues. Germline V gene sequence: CDR1 MDHEN, CDR2 SYDVKM. The CDR3 protein is CASRGQGTGYEQYF. The CDR3 DNA sequence: TGTGCCAGCAGAGGACAGGGAACCGGCTACGAGCAGTACTTC.